Each of the 15 T cell receptor beta chains below was sequenced from the same sample in a study of human T cells and chemical hapten exposure. TCRdb called the RACE reads again in MiXCR, with one record for every CDR3 protein. This sample carries roughly 60,000 distinct CDR3 sequences, roughly 6.7% of them seen once, and the ten largest clones take over 1.5%. Indicated time point: pre-sensitization, week 0. Noted treatment: therapeutic diphenylcyclopropenone sensitization with weekly scalp DPC. This specimen was whole blood, taken in connection with sensitization to the hapten diphenylcyclopropenone (DPC). These receptors were taken from a woman aged 30 to 39 with alopecia areata. Some clones in this sample may be carry-over from other donors' samples.

In its sample, this clonotype was seen many times. This chain links TRBV27 with TRBJ1-5, with D unresolved. The CDR3 loop spans 15 amino acids. V lost 6 bases to trimming and J lost 6 bases, with 18 bases between them. Germline V lookup: CDR1 MNHEY, CDR2 SMNVEV (reference sequence). The CDR3 DNA reads TGTGCCAGCAGCACGCCGGACCGCTCCGGTCAGCCCCAGCATTTT. This encodes CASSTPDRSGQPQHF.

About this clonotype itself: A much larger clone sits a single nucleotide away, making a read error possible. V is TRBV27 and J is TRBJ1-4; D remains ambiguous. Looked up from germline, CDR1 is MNHEY and CDR2 is SMNVEV (reference sequence). V was cut by 3 bases and J by 8 bases, with 13 bases left in between. The CDR3 has 14 residues. In DNA form, the CDR3 reads TGTGCCAGCAGTTTGGGAAGGGTCGGGGAAAAACTGTTTTTT. It codes for CASSLGRVGEKLFF.

This clonotype was detected ten times or more. The V and J genes are TRBV7-9 and TRBJ2-7; D call uncertain. The V end was cut by 5 bases, the J end by 3 bases, with 20 bases between. CDR1 is SEHNR and CDR2 is FQNEAQ in the germline V gene (reference sequence). The CDR3 has 16 amino acids. The CDR3 coding sequence is TGTGCCAGCAGCCCTATCGGAGTGGCCGGAATCTACGAGCAGTACTTC. Translation gives CASSPIGVAGIYEQYF.

This clonotype was seen repeatedly, ten times or more. The CDR3 reads CASSERAADTQYF. The CDR3, as DNA: TGCGCCAGCAGTGAGCGGGCAGCAGATACGCAGTATTTT. The chain recombines TRBV10-1 with TRBJ2-3; D is unresolved. Per germline, CDR1 WNHNN and CDR2 SYGVQD (reference sequence). V gave up 2 bases and J gave up 4 bases, with 7 bases separating them. This CDR3 spans 13 amino acids.

This clonotype was seen many times. The chain joins TRBV12-3 or TRBV12-4 to TRBJ1-5; TRBD1 is a possible D gene (5 bases). This CDR3 region has 13 residues. V shed 3 bases and J shed 7 bases, with 10 bases lying between them. The CDR3 sequence: CASSFQGWQPQHF. Here the CDR3 DNA reads TGTGCCAGCAGTTTCCAGGGCTGGCAGCCCCAGCATTTT.

Many counts were recorded for this clonotype. This sequence joins TRBV28 and TRBJ2-3; no clear D. CDR1 and CDR2 from the germline V gene are MDHEN and SYDVKM. The CDR3 is made up of 12 amino acids. V was shortened by 5 bases and J by 1 base, with 4 bases between the two germline ends. The CDR3 DNA reads TGTGCCAGCAGTAAGCGCACAGATACGCAGTATTTT. Its translation: CASSKRTDTQYF.

This clonotype has at least ten counts. V and J are TRBV20-1 and TRBJ1-6; a possible D gene is TRBD1 (5 bases). Trimming cost V 0 bases and J 9 bases, with 15 bases left between them. This CDR3 comprises 15 residues. CDR1 DFQATT and CDR2 SNEGSKA come from the germline V gene (reference sequence). The CDR3 sequence is CSARDRQGESSPLHF. In DNA form, the CDR3 reads TGCAGTGCTAGAGATCGCCAGGGAGAGAGTTCACCCCTCCACTTT.

This clonotype came up many times. The CDR3 is CASSLGGQGPYEQYF. The CDR3 coding sequence is TGTGCCAGCAGCTTAGGCGGACAGGGGCCCTACGAGCAGTACTTC. The genes are TRBV7-9 and TRBJ2-7, with TRBD1 matching over 9 bases. CDR1 SEHNR and CDR2 FQNEAQ come from the germline V gene (reference sequence). The CDR3 is 15 amino acids. J was trimmed by 2 bases and V by 1 base; bases with no gene match: 3.

This clonotype showed up many times. This chain uses TRBV7-9 with TRBJ1-1; D is perhaps TRBD1 (5 bases). Trimming took 5 bases from V and 7 from J, leaving 14 bases between them. The CDR3 is 13 amino acids. The germline gives CDR1 SEHNR, CDR2 FQNEAQ (reference sequence). The CDR3 DNA follows: TGTGCCAGCAGCCCATCGGGGCTATTTGAAGCTTTCTTT. Protein sequence: CASSPSGLFEAFF. The whole variable domain, filled in from reference TRBV7-9 and TRBJ1-1, reads DTGVSQNPRHKITKRGQNVTFRCDPISEHNRLYWYRQTLGQGPEFLTYFQNEAQLEKSRLLSDRFSAERPKGSFSTLEIQRTEQGDSAMYLCASSPSGLFEAFFGQGTRLTVV.

This clonotype was seen repeatedly, ten times or more. The V call is TRBV28, the J call TRBJ2-7; D tentatively fits TRBD1 or TRBD2 (5 bases each). CDR1 is MDHEN and CDR2 is SYDVKM in the germline V gene. Deletions cut 4 bases from V and 5 bases from J, with 6 bases between. The CDR3 has 11 residues. The CDR3: CASSWGNEQYF. CDR3 bases: TGTGCCAGCAGTTGGGGGAACGAGCAGTACTTC.

This clonotype has ten or more counts. The genes are TRBV20-1 and TRBJ2-1; TRBD2 might be the D (6 bases). The germline gives CDR1 DFQATT, CDR2 SNEGSKA (reference sequence). The CDR3 covers 16 residues. Trimming removed 4 bases from V and 1 base from J, with 17 bases in between. The CDR3 sequence is CSAIGGRSRSYNEQFF. CDR3 sequence (DNA): TGCAGTGCTATCGGGGGACGAAGTAGGTCCTACAATGAGCAGTTCTTC.

This clonotype appeared many times. The chain joins TRBV12-3 or TRBV12-4 to TRBJ2-7, with a tentative D call TRBD2 (6 bases). The CDR3 consists of 16 residues. Trimming shortened V by 2 bases and J by 0 bases, and 14 bases separated the two germline ends. The CDR3 region has the DNA TGTGCCAGCAGTTTATTGGGATGGGGGGACTCCTACGAGCAGTACTTC. This gives the protein CASSLLGWGDSYEQYF.

In this sample, this clonotype turned up many times. The J gene is TRBJ2-3, the V gene TRBV3-1, with D hard to call. From germline, CDR1 is LGHDT and CDR2 YNNKEL (reference sequence). The CDR3 has 13 residues. Trimming removed 1 base from V and 1 base from J, with 3 bases in between. For the CDR3, the DNA is TGTGCCAGCAGCCAAGGGGGCACAGATACGCAGTATTTT. It encodes CASSQGGTDTQYF.

In its sample, this clonotype was seen many times. The V and J genes are TRBV12-3 or TRBV12-4 and TRBJ2-3, with 7 nucleotides matching TRBD2. The CDR3 extends over 13 amino acids. With 8 bases clipped from V and 5 bases from J, the junction kept 7 bases outside the gene matches. CDR3 nucleotide sequence: TGTGCCAGCCAACTTTGGGAGGGAGATACGCAGTATTTT. It is translated as CASQLWEGDTQYF.

V gene TRBV19 combines with J gene TRBJ1-1; TRBD1 might be the D (5 bases). V lost 5 bases and J 3 bases, leaving 22 bases between the germline ends. CDR1 is LNHDA, CDR2 SQIVND, per germline (reference sequence). CDR3 length: 17 amino acids. The CDR3 reads CASSQAGREGRDTEAFF. In DNA form, the CDR3 reads TGTGCCAGTAGTCAAGCGGGCAGGGAAGGGAGGGACACTGAAGCTTTCTTT.